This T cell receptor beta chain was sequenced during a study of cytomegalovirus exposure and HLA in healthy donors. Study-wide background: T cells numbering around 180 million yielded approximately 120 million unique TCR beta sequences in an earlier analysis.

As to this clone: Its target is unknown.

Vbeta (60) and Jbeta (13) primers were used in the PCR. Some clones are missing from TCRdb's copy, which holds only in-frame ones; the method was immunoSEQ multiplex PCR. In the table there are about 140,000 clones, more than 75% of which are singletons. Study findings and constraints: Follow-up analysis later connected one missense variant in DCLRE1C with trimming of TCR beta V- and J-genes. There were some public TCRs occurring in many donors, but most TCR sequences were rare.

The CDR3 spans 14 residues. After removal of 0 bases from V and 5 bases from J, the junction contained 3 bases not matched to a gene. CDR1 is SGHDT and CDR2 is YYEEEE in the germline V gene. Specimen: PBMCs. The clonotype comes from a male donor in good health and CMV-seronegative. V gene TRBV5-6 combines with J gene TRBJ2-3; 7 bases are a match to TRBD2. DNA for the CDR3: TGTGCCAGCAGCTTGGGGACTAGTTTAGATACGCAGTATTTT. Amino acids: CASSLGTSLDTQYF.